This T cell receptor (beta chain) was recovered during a study of regulatory T cells in long-lasting Graves disease. Study-level findings and limits: Compared with new cases, persistent Graves' patients showed reduced TCR diversity.

TCR beta libraries were built with iRepertoire HTBI primers and Arm-PCR of CDR3 regions. Each CDR3 protein is one row after TCRdb ran MiXCR on the multiplex PCR reads. The sample contains around 360,000 distinct CDR3 sequences, around 15% of which appear only once. In germline, CDR1 is LGHDT, CDR2 YNNKEL (reference sequence). The V end was cut by 2 bases, the J end by 2 bases, with 12 bases between. The CDR3 contains 15 residues. Indicated time point: newly diagnosed GD, antithyroid drugs for less than 3 months. Scientists built the TCR library using RNA that was extracted from PBMCs. Investigators report Graves' disease was diagnosed under American Thyroid Association guidelines. With respect to this clonotype: Its target is not known.

This sample was shared with a second study, whose subject was T cells in Graves' hyperthyroidism and ophthalmopathy. Turning to that study: Peripheral blood also featured most of the thyroid clonotypes expanded above 0.001.

The sample here was peripheral blood mononuclear cells (PBMCs), taken at new diagnosis, from a patient treated with antithyroid drugs. The source is a woman between 18 and 29 years old with Graves disease. The gene calls are TRBV3-1 and TRBJ1-1; a possible D gene is TRBD1 (6 bases). The CDR3 is CASSQRGHRNTEAFF. CDR3 nucleotides: TGTGCCAGCAGCCAACGGGGACACCGAAACACTGAAGCTTTCTTT.